This T cell receptor (beta chain) derives from a study of T cell repertoires in cytomegalovirus infection. The wider study: It can be stated that public TCR beta signatures indicated CMV infection as well as a matching HLA type.

CDR3 length: 12 amino acids. Deletions cut 6 bases from V and 0 bases from J, with 5 bases between. Germline CDR1 DFQATT, CDR2 SNEGSKA (reference sequence). TCRdb processed the reads anew with MiXCR; each CDR3 protein has one entry. This table has about 260,000 distinct CDR3 sequences, roughly an eighth appearing once. The gene calls are TRBV20-1 and TRBJ1-4; no reliable D call. The clonotype was recovered from a human donor in good health (CMV status not recorded). Some clones in this sample may be carry-over from other donors' samples. Sequenced input: PBMCs. CDR3 nucleotides: TGCAGTGCAGGCTCAACTAATGAAAAACTGTTTTTT. Translating it yields CSAGSTNEKLFF.